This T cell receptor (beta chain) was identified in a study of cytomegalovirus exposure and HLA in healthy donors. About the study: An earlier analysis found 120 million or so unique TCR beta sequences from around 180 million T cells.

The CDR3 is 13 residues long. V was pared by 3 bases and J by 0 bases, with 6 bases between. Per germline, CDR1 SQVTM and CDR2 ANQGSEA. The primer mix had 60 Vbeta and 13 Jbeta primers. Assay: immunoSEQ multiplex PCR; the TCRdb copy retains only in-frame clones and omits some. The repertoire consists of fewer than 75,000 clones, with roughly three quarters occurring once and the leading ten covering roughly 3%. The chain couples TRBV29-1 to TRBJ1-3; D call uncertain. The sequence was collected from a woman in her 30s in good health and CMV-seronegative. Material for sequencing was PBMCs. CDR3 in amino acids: CSVEGSSGNTIYF. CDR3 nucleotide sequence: TGCAGCGTTGAGGGCAGCTCTGGAAACACCATATATTTT.